The T cell receptor beta chain under discussion was sequenced for a study of tumor and adjacent non-tumor tissue in lung cancer (dated by TCRdb to between 2017 and 2018). Describing the broader study: The cohort included some twelve adenocarcinoma, 2 squamous cell carcinoma and 1 small cell lung cancer patients. The 15 or so patients were aged about 31 to 76 years, included 10 men and 5 women, and had TNM stage I to III disease. The study compared bulk TCRbeta repertoires between lung tumor tissue and matched distant non-tumor lung tissue from 15 lung cancer patients. A few dozen paired specimens, one tumor and one normal lung sample per patient, were profiled by TCRbeta CDR3 sequencing. A total of some 130,000,000 productive TCRbeta reads were generated by sequencing, corresponding to an average of around 3.8 million reads per sample.

RNA was isolated from bulk unsorted tissue, and RNA quality was assessed with a NanoDrop ND-1000 and an Agilent 2100. The donors were newly diagnosed lung cancer patients admitted for thoracic surgery in China from August to November 2014 who had not received prior chemotherapy. Anyone who had undergone radiotherapy or chemotherapy before, or who had another cancer at the same time, was left out of the study. Surgical tissue pieces of about 1-2.2 cm3 were preserved in RNAlater solution and stored at -80 °C until use. The library was obtained by multiplex PCR. Sequencing was carried out with an Illumina HiSeq 2500. Following protocols modified from ARM-PCR, the researchers constructed TCRbeta libraries through three rounds of nested PCR with primers (Table S4). PCR products of 200-500 bp were gel-excised and purified with the QIAquick gel extraction kit before sequencing. In the paper's pipeline: Reads were cleaned with Trimmomatic, merged with FLASH into complete CDR3 sequences, and assigned to V(D)J germline segments with MiTCR. VDJtools was used to compute clonal diversity as the inverse Simpson's index. In-frame sequences lacking a premature stop codon were counted as productive reads. Clones were called with MiXCR by TCRdb after fastp trimmed the public reads at Q25, and only in-frame beta chains were retained. Each CDR3 protein gets just one entry, which takes the most common genes and DNA from the rows behind it. The V and J calls here are based on TCRdb, not the publication. For this sample there are 65,000 to 70,000 distinct CDR3 sequences; just under 60% appear just once. The ten largest clonotypes hold about 19% of the sample.

CDR1 is given as MNHEY and CDR2 as SVGEGT, both from the germline V gene. Ends trimmed: V by 7 bases, J by 5 bases; bases unmatched to a gene: 14. The CDR3 runs 16 amino acids, cysteine and phenylalanine included. Only CDR3 DNA remains: 48 bases, in frame from the first base. What the authors observed across the whole study: Only around 15 patients were included in the cohort, and the need for larger samples and more detailed clinical data was noted by the authors. Because peripheral blood was not sequenced, blood TCRbeta repertoires in the lung cancer patients of the study were not examined. Neither the sequencing platform nor unique molecular identifiers are named or mentioned anywhere in the methods. The top 100 clones accounted for a significantly larger cumulative portion of the repertoire in normal lung than in tumor tissue. TCR diversity (inverse Simpson) was significantly higher in tumor than in normal lung tissue (around 450 vs 160, P = 0.0075, Mann-Whitney U test). TCR diversity was significantly higher in younger patients, and higher tumor TCR diversity was associated with shorter overall and disease-free survival.

As for this clonotype: Its antigen is unknown. Nothing much larger sits one base from this clone, and base qualities are not available.

Specimen: lung tumor tissue. The sequence was collected from a man aged 45-65 years with non-small cell lung cancer. The chain is encoded by TRBV6-2 or TRBV6-3 joined to TRBJ2-7; 10 junctional bases match TRBD1. The CDR3 is CASNFKSGTGVNEQYF. The DNA reads as follows: TGTGCCAGCAACTTCAAATCCGGGACAGGGGTAAACGAGCAGTACTTC.